The rows below give T cell receptor beta chains drawn from one sample of a study of blood T cell repertoires in COVID-19. Clones were read by immunoSEQ multiplex PCR, and TCRdb kept only the in-frame ones, dropping some. The sample holds about 78,000 clones, about nine tenths seen once. The sequenced sample consisted of peripheral blood. These receptors came from a woman aged 45 to 65 in a cohort sampled during active COVID-19. Both conserved end residues are part of each CDR3. The D gene is left open where the match is weak. Clone size, where shown, is once, few, many, or a class for clones that have expanded.

abundance	v_gene	d_gene	j_gene	CDR3aa	CDR3nt
.	TRBV7-8	.	TRBJ2-7	CASSLVPGGNEQYF	TGTGCCAGCAGCTTAGTCCCTGGAGGGAACGAGCAGTACTTC
.	TRBV3-1/TRBV3-2	.	TRBJ2-7	CASSQVYSSYEQYF	TGTGCCAGCAGCCAAGTTTACTCCTCCTACGAGCAGTACTTC
.	TRBV7-9	.	TRBJ2-6	CASSLALTLEGANVLTF	TGTGCCAGCAGCTTAGCGCTGACATTGGAAGGGGCCAACGTCCTGACTTTC
.	TRBV3-1/TRBV3-2	.	TRBJ2-3	CASSQGAGDTQYF	TGTGCCAGCAGCCAGGGAGCTGGAGATACGCAGTATTTT
.	TRBV6-5	TRBD2	TRBJ2-1	CASSYSGLAGDEQFF	TGTGCCAGCAGTTACTCCGGCTTGGCGGGAGATGAGCAGTTCTTC
few	TRBV2	.	TRBJ1-6	CASSFTDSTLHF	TGTGCCAGCAGTTTTACTGACAGCACCCTCCACTTT
.	TRBV28	.	TRBJ2-7	CASSPASGLSEQYF	TGTGCCAGCAGTCCCGCCAGTGGGCTATCCGAGCAGTACTTC
.	TRBV6-4	TRBD1	TRBJ2-3	CASSDGGTGRDTQYF	TGTGCCAGCAGTGACGGGGGGACAGGGCGAGATACGCAGTATTTT
once	TRBV19	.	TRBJ1-1	CASSISPGDTEAFF	TGTGCCAGTAGTATCTCGCCGGGGGACACTGAAGCTTTCTTT
.	TRBV10-1	.	TRBJ2-7	CASSERGIGYEQYF	TGCGCCAGCAGTGAGAGAGGGATCGGCTACGAGCAGTACTTC
.	TRBV28	TRBD1	TRBJ1-1	CASSFPQGGTEAFF	TGTGCCAGCAGTTTCCCCCAGGGGGGTACTGAAGCTTTCTTT
.	TRBV6-6	.	TRBJ1-4	CASTPLGPANEKLFF	TGTGCCAGCACCCCTCTGGGGCCGGCTAATGAAAAACTGTTTTTT
.	TRBV18	.	TRBJ1-5	CASSPGSINQPQHF	TGTGCCAGCTCACCAGGGAGTATAAATCAGCCCCAGCATTTT
.	TRBV7-2	TRBD2	TRBJ2-7	CASSSGTSGRAFLSYEQYF	TGTGCCAGCAGCTCCGGGACTAGCGGGAGGGCTTTTTTGTCCTACGAGCAGTACTTC
.	TRBV28	TRBD1	TRBJ1-5	CASSPQGSGSNQPQHF	TGTGCCAGCAGTCCACAGGGGTCTGGGAGCAATCAGCCCCAGCATTTT
.	TRBV2	.	TRBJ1-5	CASSQGNSNQPQHF	TGTGCCAGCAGTCAGGGGAATAGCAATCAGCCCCAGCATTTT
once	TRBV11-2	TRBD1	TRBJ2-5	CASSLGQGRTQYF	TGTGCCAGCAGCCTGGGACAGGGGAGGACCCAGTACTTC
once	TRBV28	.	TRBJ1-6	CASSSPVLPLHF	TGTGCCAGCAGTTCCCCAGTGTTACCCCTCCACTTT
.	TRBV10-1	TRBD2	TRBJ2-1	CASSRVRESEQFF	TGCGCCAGCAGTAGGGTGCGGGAGAGTGAGCAGTTCTTC
few	TRBV7-3	TRBD2	TRBJ2-7	CASSSRGGEDEQYF	TGTGCCAGCAGCTCGCGGGGGGGCGAGGACGAGCAGTACTTC
.	TRBV14	.	TRBJ1-5	CASSLTQHF	TGTGCCAGCAGCCTAACCCAGCATTTT
.	TRBV27	.	TRBJ1-1	CASSSRGYTEAFF	TGTGCCAGCAGTTCGCGGGGGTACACTGAAGCTTTCTTT
.	TRBV29-1	TRBD1	TRBJ1-2	CSALPVTGRSYGYTF	TGCAGCGCCTTACCAGTGACAGGGAGGAGCTATGGCTACACCTTC
.	TRBV28	.	TRBJ1-3	CASTKPRGSGNTIYF	TGTGCCAGCACCAAGCCAAGGGGCTCTGGAAACACCATATATTTT
.	TRBV25-1	.	TRBJ1-2	CASSAELAMERGYTF	TGTGCCAGCAGTGCCGAGTTAGCCATGGAGCGTGGCTACACCTTC
.	TRBV28	.	TRBJ1-2	CASSSFSYGYTF	TGTGCCAGCAGTTCATTTTCCTATGGCTACACCTTC
.	TRBV7-2	TRBD1	TRBJ1-2	CASSLDRLQQGRYGYTF	TGTGCCAGCAGCTTAGATCGGCTCCAACAGGGGCGCTATGGCTACACCTTC
.	TRBV14	.	TRBJ2-1	CASSQQRDAYNEQFF	TGTGCCAGCAGCCAGCAGCGAGACGCCTACAATGAGCAGTTCTTC
.	TRBV6-1	.	TRBJ1-5	CASSQAGDRNQPQHF	TGTGCCAGCAGCCAGGCGGGGGACCGCAATCAGCCCCAGCATTTT
few	TRBV24-1	.	TRBJ2-2	CATSEDSPDLGELFF	TGTGCCACCAGTGAGGACAGCCCAGACTTGGGGGAGCTGTTTTTT
.	TRBV7-9	.	TRBJ2-7	CASSLSAGKSYEQYF	TGTGCCAGCAGCTTATCGGCAGGGAAGAGCTACGAGCAGTACTTC
.	TRBV9	TRBD2	TRBJ2-1	CASSGGTSGYNEQFF	TGTGCCAGCAGCGGAGGGACTAGCGGCTACAATGAGCAGTTCTTC
.	TRBV5-5	TRBD2	TRBJ2-1	CASSSVLTSGRANEQFF	TGTGCCAGCAGCTCCGTTCTTACTAGCGGGAGGGCCAATGAGCAGTTCTTC
.	TRBV5-4	.	TRBJ1-2	CAGESGYGYTF	TGTGCCGGGGAGAGCGGCTATGGCTACACCTTC
.	TRBV19	TRBD2	TRBJ2-2	CASSAGTSGRGGELFF	TGTGCCAGTAGTGCCGGGACTAGCGGCCGCGGGGGGGAGCTGTTTTTT
.	TRBV3-1/TRBV3-2	.	TRBJ1-1	CASSQVAGGTEAFF	TGTGCCAGCAGCCAAGTTGCCGGGGGCACTGAAGCTTTCTTT
.	TRBV7-8	.	TRBJ2-7	CASSGYRVYEQYF	TGTGCCAGCAGCGGCTACAGAGTCTACGAGCAGTACTTC
.	TRBV5-1	.	TRBJ1-6	CASSLSRPESGGNSPLHF	TGCGCCAGCAGCCTATCCAGGCCAGAGTCGGGGGGGAATTCACCCCTCCACTTT
.	TRBV13	TRBD1	TRBJ1-1	CASSFPGQGALRAFF	TGTGCCAGCAGCTTCCCGGGACAGGGGGCCTTGCGAGCTTTCTTT
.	TRBV5-4	TRBD1	TRBJ2-7	CASSQPGQTYEQYF	TGTGCCAGCAGTCAACCGGGACAGACCTACGAGCAGTACTTC
.	TRBV5-5	.	TRBJ1-3	CASSSTDYSGNTIYF	TGTGCCAGCAGCTCAACAGATTACTCTGGAAACACCATATATTTT